This T cell receptor beta chain originates from a study of metastatic and nonmetastatic thyroid tumors. Study-level background: Thyroid patients, malignant and benign, had repertoires compared across blood and tumor or nodule tissue.

CDR1 is DFQATT, CDR2 SNEGSKA, per germline (reference sequence). This CDR3 is built from 12 residues. MiXCR was used by TCRdb to re-call the PCR reads. The repertoire consists of approximately 17,000 clones, with around 30% occurring once and the leading ten covering around 16%. This clone was recorded many times. Germline is not matched at one junction end, which may reflect a read error. This sample includes further DNA sequences coding for the same CDR3. Before thyroid surgery, none of the patients had received any treatment. The clonotype originates from a female donor with papillary thyroid cancer or a benign thyroid nodule (not recorded which). Some clones in this sample may be carry-over from other donors' samples. The specimen sequenced was tumor tissue. This sequence joins TRBV20-1 and TRBJ1-2; D gene ambiguous. CDR3 nucleotides: TGCAGTGCCAGAGAAGGGATCTATGGCTACACCTTC. Its translation is CSAREGIYGYTF.